This T cell receptor beta chain emerged from a study of cytomegalovirus exposure and HLA in healthy donors. Use of 60 Vbeta and 13 Jbeta primers characterized the PCR. Generated by immunoSEQ multiplex PCR, the TCRdb table keeps only in-frame clones and is missing some. The sample has under 200,000 clones; about four fifths are singletons. J gave up 1 base and V 3 bases, and 7 bases lay outside the gene matches. This CDR3 contains 16 residues. Germline V gene sequence: CDR1 MNHEY, CDR2 SMNVEV (reference sequence). Sequencing was done on a sample of PBMCs. The chain joins TRBV27 to TRBJ2-7; 9 positions match TRBD2. The clonotype was recovered from a woman aged 45-65 years in good health and CMV-seronegative. The CDR3, as DNA: TGTGCCAGCAGTTTTTCGACTAGCGGAACATCCTACGAGCAGTACTTC. This translates into CASSFSTSGTSYEQYF.